The 15 T cell receptor beta chains listed next were all sequenced from one sample in a study of blood T cell repertoires in COVID-19. Produced via immunoSEQ multiplex PCR; TCRdb's table is partial and in-frame only. The profile shows about 180,000 clones, 87% of them singletons. Source material: PBMCs or T cells enriched from blood (not recorded which). The origin of the receptors is a woman aged 45-65 years who had recovered from COVID-19.

The chain combines TRBV2 with TRBJ2-3; perhaps TRBD1 as D (5 bases). CDR1 and CDR2 from the germline V gene are SNHLY and FYNNEI. CDR3 length: 13 residues. Trimming cost V 4 bases and J 2 bases, with 7 bases left between them. The CDR3 DNA sequence: TGTGCCAGCAGTGGACAGATCACAGATACGCAGTATTTT. Amino acid sequence: CASSGQITDTQYF.

The chain employs TRBV2 and TRBJ1-1; 7 positions agree with TRBD1. The CDR3 is made up of 15 amino acids. The germline V gene encodes CDR1 SNHLY and CDR2 FYNNEI. V dropped 8 bases and J dropped 1; count of bases not matched to a gene: 10. The CDR3, as DNA: TGTGCCAGCTCGAGATGGGGACAGTCGAACACTGAAGCTTTCTTT. As protein: CASSRWGQSNTEAFF.

V gene TRBV3-1 (or the pseudogene TRBV3-2) combines with J gene TRBJ2-7; maybe TRBD1 (6 bases). V lost 3 bases and J lost 5, with 14 bases in between. CDR1 is LGHDT, CDR2 YNNKEL, per germline (reference sequence). This CDR3 contains 14 residues. As DNA, the CDR3 is TGTGCCAGCAGCCATATGGGGGCCGGTAACGAGCAGTACTTC. As protein: CASSHMGAGNEQYF.

This rearrangement joins TRBV7-9 to TRBJ2-7; D possibly corresponds to TRBD1 (6 bases). Trimming shortened V by 4 bases and J by 10 bases, and 17 bases separated the two germline ends. The CDR3 sequence is 13 residues long. The germline V gene encodes CDR1 SEHNR and CDR2 FQNEAQ (reference sequence). CDR3 region: CASSSDRNSAQYF. In nucleotides, the CDR3 is TGTGCCAGCAGCTCTGACAGGAATAGCGCCCAGTACTTC.

The chain uses TRBV28 and TRBJ1-5, with 7 nucleotides matching TRBD1. Germline CDR1 reads MDHEN; CDR2 reads SYDVKM. With 5 bases clipped from V and 13 bases from J, the junction kept 5 bases outside the gene matches. The length of the CDR3 is 11 residues. The CDR3 protein is CASSRDRAQHF. For the CDR3, the DNA is TGTGCCAGCAGTCGGGACAGAGCGCAGCATTTT.

This chain joins TRBV15 and TRBJ1-6; 8 positions match TRBD1. The CDR3 is 15 amino acids. With V trimmed by 2 bases and J by 9 bases, 6 bases remained unmatched. The germline CDR1 and CDR2 sequences are LNHNV and YYDKDF (reference sequence). CDR3 region: CATSRSRTGFSPLHF. The CDR3 region has the DNA TGTGCCACCAGCAGAAGCAGGACAGGGTTTTCACCCCTCCACTTT.

CDR3 sequence: CASSFLAGPGNEQFF. The DNA for the CDR3 is TGTGCCAGCAGCTTCCTAGCGGGACCGGGTAATGAGCAGTTCTTC. The chain has TRBV11-3 and TRBJ2-1; TRBD2 matches at 9 bases. V gave up 3 bases and J gave up 7 bases; unmatched junction bases: 7. This CDR3 is built from 15 residues. From germline, CDR1 is SGHNT and CDR2 YENEEA.

This chain connects TRBV15 to TRBJ1-4; 7 nucleotides line up with TRBD1. This CDR3 has 15 residues. The ends lost 1 base at V and 8 bases at J; junction bases unmatched: 7. Per germline, CDR1 LNHNV and CDR2 YYDKDF (reference sequence). The CDR3 bases are TGTGCCACCAGCAGAGGGACAGGAGCCTACGAAAAACTGTTTTTT. This codes for CATSRGTGAYEKLFF.

This chain joins TRBV5-6 and TRBJ1-5; 8 bases agree with TRBD1. Germline CDR1 reads SGHDT; CDR2 reads YYEEEE. This CDR3 has 17 amino acids. The V gene end was trimmed by 2 bases and the J gene end by 2 bases; junction bases not matched to a gene: 9. The CDR3 loop is CASSFGAGGAGNQPQHF. The CDR3 bases are TGTGCCAGCAGCTTTGGGGCAGGGGGCGCCGGCAATCAGCCCCAGCATTTT.

This rearrangement joins TRBV5-1 to TRBJ2-2, with 7 positions matching TRBD1. The CDR3 extends over 15 amino acids. CDR1 is SGHRS, CDR2 YFSETQ, per germline. Trimming removed 4 bases from V and 0 bases from J; junction bases left unmatched: 3. The CDR3 loop is CASSTGQANTGELFF. CDR3 bases: TGCGCCAGCAGCACCGGACAGGCGAACACCGGGGAGCTGTTTTTT.

This chain links TRBV18 with TRBJ2-1; TRBD2 is a possible D gene (6 bases). CDR1 and CDR2 (germline): KGHSH, LQKENI. The CDR3 runs to 14 residues. Trimming stripped 2 bases from V and 8 bases from J, with 13 bases between. The CDR3 is CASSPSTKRDEQFF. CDR3 nucleotides: TGTGCCAGCTCACCATCGACTAAGCGGGATGAGCAGTTCTTC.

This clone has at least ten counts. This chain joins TRBV6-5 and TRBJ1-6; D might be TRBD1 (5 bases). This CDR3 comprises 14 residues. The V end lost 10 bases, the J end lost 2 bases, and 12 bases lay between the germline ends. Germline V gene lookup returns CDR1 MNHEY and CDR2 SVGAGI. The CDR3 DNA is TGTGCCACGGCCGCGGGACCCTATAATTCACCCCTCCACTTT. Translation: CATAAGPYNSPLHF.

The V and J genes are TRBV19 and TRBJ2-1, with D tentatively TRBD2 (6 bases). The CDR3 runs 16 residues. Trimming cost V 3 bases and J 7 bases, with 19 bases left between them. Germline lookup yields CDR1 LNHDA and CDR2 SQIVND (reference sequence). Here the CDR3 reads CASSISLTRALNEQFF. Written as DNA, the CDR3 is TGTGCCAGTAGTATTTCCTTGACTAGAGCCCTTAATGAGCAGTTCTTC.

The V call is TRBV4-3, the J call TRBJ1-6; no reliable D call. Germline CDR1 is LGHNA and CDR2 is YSLEER. The length of the CDR3 is 18 residues. Between the trimmed V and J ends, which lost 2 bases and 0 bases, there was a span of 14 bases. As DNA, the CDR3 is TGCGCCAGCAGCCAACAAGATACGGGGAGCTCCTATAATTCACCCCTCCACTTT. Translation: CASSQQDTGSSYNSPLHF.

This clone has more than one count but fewer than ten. This rearrangement joins TRBV5-1 to TRBJ2-1; D possibly corresponds to TRBD2 (5 bases). CDR3 length: 15 residues. Between the trimmed V and J ends, which lost 0 bases and 2 bases, there was a span of 9 bases. CDR1 and CDR2 (germline): SGHRS, YFSETQ. The CDR3 region is CASSLVEEAYNEQFF. CDR3 sequence (DNA): TGCGCCAGCAGCTTGGTTGAGGAGGCCTACAATGAGCAGTTCTTC. Filled out from reference TRBV5-1 and TRBJ2-1, the complete variable domain reads KAGVTQTPRYLIKTRGQQVTLSCSPISGHRSVSWYQQTPGQGLQFLFEYFSETQRNKGNFPGRFSGRQFSNSRSEMNVSTLELGDSALYLCASSLVEEAYNEQFFGPGTRLTVL.